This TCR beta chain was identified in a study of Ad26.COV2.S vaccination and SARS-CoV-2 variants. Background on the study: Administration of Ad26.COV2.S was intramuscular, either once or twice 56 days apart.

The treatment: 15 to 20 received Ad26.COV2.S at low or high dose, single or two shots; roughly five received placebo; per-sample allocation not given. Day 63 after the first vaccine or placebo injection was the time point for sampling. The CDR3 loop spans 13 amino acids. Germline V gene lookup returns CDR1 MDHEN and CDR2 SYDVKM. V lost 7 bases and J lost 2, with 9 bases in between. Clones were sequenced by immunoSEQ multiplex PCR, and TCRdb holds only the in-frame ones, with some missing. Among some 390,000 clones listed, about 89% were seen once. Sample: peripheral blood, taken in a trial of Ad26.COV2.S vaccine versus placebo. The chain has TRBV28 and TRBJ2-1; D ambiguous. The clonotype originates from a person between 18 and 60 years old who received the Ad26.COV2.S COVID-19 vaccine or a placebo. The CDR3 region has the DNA TGTGCCAGCACTCGCCTACCCTACAATGAGCAGTTCTTC. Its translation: CASTRLPYNEQFF.